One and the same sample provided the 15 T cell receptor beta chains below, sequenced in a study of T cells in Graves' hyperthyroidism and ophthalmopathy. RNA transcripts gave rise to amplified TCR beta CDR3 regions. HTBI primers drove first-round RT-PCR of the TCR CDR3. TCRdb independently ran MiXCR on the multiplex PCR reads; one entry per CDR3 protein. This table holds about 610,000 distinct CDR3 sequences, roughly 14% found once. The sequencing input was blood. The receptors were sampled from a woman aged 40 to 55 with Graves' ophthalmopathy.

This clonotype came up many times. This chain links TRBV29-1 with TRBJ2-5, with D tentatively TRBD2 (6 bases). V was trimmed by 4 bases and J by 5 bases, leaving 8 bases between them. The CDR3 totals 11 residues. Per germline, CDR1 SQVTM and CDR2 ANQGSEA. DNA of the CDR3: TGCAGCGTTGGTGCGGGGGAGACCCAGTACTTC. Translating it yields CSVGAGETQYF.

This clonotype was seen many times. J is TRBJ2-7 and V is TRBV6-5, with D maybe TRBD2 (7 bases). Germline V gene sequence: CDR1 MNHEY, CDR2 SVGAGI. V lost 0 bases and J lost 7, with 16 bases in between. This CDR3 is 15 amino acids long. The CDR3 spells CASSYSTTGRGEQYF. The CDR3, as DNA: TGTGCCAGCAGTTACTCCACCACAGGGAGGGGGGAGCAGTACTTC.

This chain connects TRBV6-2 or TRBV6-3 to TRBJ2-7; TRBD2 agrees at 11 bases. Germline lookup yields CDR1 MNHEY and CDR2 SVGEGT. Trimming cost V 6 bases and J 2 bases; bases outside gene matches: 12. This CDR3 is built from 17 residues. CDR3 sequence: CASSPPSGRIGPYEQYF. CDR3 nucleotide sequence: TGTGCCAGCAGCCCTCCTAGCGGGAGGATTGGTCCCTACGAGCAGTACTTC.

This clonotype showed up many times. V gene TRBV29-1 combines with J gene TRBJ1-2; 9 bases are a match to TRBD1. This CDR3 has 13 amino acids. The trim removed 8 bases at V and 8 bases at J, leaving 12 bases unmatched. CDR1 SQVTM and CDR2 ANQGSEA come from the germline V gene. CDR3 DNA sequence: TGCAGCATCCTCGGACAGGGGACCCTCGGCTACACCTTC. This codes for CSILGQGTLGYTF.

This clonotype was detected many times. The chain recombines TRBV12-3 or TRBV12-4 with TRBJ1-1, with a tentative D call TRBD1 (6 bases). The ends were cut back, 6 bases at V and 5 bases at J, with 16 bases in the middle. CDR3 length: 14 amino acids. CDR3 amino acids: CASSKQGTGTEAFF. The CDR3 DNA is TGTGCCAGCAGCAAGCAGGGGACGGGGACTGAAGCTTTCTTT.

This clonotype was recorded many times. CDR3 residues: CASNDRTGGYGYTF. DNA for the CDR3: TGTGCCAGCAACGACCGGACAGGAGGCTATGGCTACACCTTC. The chain uses TRBV9 and TRBJ1-2; 7 positions match TRBD1. This CDR3 is built from 14 residues. The ends lost 6 bases at V and 4 bases at J; junction bases unmatched: 9. The V gene's germline CDR1 is SGDLS and CDR2 YYNGEE.

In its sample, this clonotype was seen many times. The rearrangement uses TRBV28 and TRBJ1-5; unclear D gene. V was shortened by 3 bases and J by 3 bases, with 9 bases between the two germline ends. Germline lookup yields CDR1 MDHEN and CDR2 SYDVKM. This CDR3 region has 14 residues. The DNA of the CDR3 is TGTGCCAGCAGTTTGGTAGGGATCAATCAGCCCCAGCATTTT. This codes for CASSLVGINQPQHF.

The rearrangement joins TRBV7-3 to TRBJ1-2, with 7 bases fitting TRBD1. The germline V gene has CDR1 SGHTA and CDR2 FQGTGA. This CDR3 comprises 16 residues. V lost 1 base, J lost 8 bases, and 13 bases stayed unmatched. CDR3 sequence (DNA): TGTGCCAGCAGCTTAATACCCTGGGACAGAGCTGTAGGCTACACCTTC. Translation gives CASSLIPWDRAVGYTF.

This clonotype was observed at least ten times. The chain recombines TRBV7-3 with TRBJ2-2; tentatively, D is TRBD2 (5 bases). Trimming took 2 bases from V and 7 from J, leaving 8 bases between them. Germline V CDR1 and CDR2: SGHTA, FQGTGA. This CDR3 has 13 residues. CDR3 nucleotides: TGTGCCAGCAGCTTATTCCGGGACGGGGAGCTGTTTTTT. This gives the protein CASSLFRDGELFF.

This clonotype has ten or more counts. CDR3 residues: CASSLTGRAIGANVLTF. The CDR3 nucleotides read TGTGCCAGCAGTTTGACCGGGAGGGCCATAGGGGCCAACGTCCTGACTTTC. The chain links TRBV6-5 to TRBJ2-6; TRBD2 aligns across 8 bases. The CDR3 extends over 17 amino acids. Trimming at V came to 4 bases and at J to 4 bases, leaving 9 bases not matched to a gene. Germline lookup yields CDR1 MNHEY and CDR2 SVGAGI.

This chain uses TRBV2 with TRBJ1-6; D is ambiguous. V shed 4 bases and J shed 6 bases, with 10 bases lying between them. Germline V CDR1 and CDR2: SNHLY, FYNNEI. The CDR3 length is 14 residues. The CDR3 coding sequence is TGTGCCAGCAGTGGGCAGGTGACTAATTCACCCCTCCACTTT. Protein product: CASSGQVTNSPLHF. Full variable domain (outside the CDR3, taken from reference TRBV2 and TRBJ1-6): EPEVTQTPSHQVTQMGQEVILRCVPISNHLYFYWYRQILGQKVEFLVSFYNNEISEKSEIFDDQFSVERPDGSNFTLKIRSTKLEDSAMYFCASSGQVTNSPLHFGNGTRLTVT.

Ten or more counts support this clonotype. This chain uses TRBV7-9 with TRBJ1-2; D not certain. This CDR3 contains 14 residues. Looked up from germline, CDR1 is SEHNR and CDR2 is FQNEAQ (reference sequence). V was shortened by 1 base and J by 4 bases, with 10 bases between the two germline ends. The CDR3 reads CASSLVADVYGYTF. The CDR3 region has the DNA TGTGCCAGCAGCTTAGTGGCTGATGTCTATGGCTACACCTTC.

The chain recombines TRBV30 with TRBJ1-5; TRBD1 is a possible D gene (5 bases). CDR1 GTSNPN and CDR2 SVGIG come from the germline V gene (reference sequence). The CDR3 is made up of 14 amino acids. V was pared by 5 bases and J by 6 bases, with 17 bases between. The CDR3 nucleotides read TGTGCCTGGGCCCCGGGACCCCTGACTCAGCCCCAGCATTTT. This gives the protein CAWAPGPLTQPQHF.

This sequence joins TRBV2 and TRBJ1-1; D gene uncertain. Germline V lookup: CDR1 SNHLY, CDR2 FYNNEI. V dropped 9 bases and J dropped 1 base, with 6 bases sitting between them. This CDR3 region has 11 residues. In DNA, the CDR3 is TGTGCCAGACATAGGAACACTGAAGCTTTCTTT. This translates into CARHRNTEAFF.

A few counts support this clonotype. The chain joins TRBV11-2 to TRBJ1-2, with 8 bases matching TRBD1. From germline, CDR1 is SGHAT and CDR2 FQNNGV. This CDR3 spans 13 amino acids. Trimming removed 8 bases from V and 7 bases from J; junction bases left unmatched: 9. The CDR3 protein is CASGTGNFGGYTF. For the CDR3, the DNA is TGTGCCAGCGGGACAGGAAATTTTGGTGGCTACACCTTC.